A single sample is the source of the 22 T cell receptor beta chains below, sequenced in a study of T cells after yellow fever vaccination. From the 5' RACE reads, TCRdb called clonotypes with MiXCR, one entry per CDR3 protein. This table holds about 340,000 distinct CDR3 sequences, roughly an eighth found once. This sample comprised CD4+ T cells sorted from PBMCs, obtained 15 days after the yellow fever booster vaccination. These receptors were taken from a man younger than 30 who received the YFV17D yellow fever vaccine.

This clonotype has just a few counts. V usage is TRBV7-6 and J usage is TRBJ1-2; a possible D gene is TRBD1 (6 bases). The ends were cut back, 1 base at V and 4 bases at J, with 13 bases in the middle. CDR3 length equals 15 residues. The germline V gene encodes CDR1 SGHVS and CDR2 FNYEAQ. CDR3 in amino acids: CASSLETGPSYGYTF. The DNA of the CDR3 is TGTGCCAGCAGCTTAGAAACAGGGCCCTCCTATGGCTACACCTTC.

The table lists this clonotype with many counts. This chain connects TRBV27 to TRBJ2-5; TRBD2 might be the D (5 bases). Trimming shortened V by 6 bases and J by 5 bases, and 10 bases separated the two germline ends. CDR3 size: 12 residues. The germline V gene encodes CDR1 MNHEY and CDR2 SMNVEV (reference sequence). The CDR3 bases are TGTGCCAGCAGCCGGGGTAGGGAGACCCAGTACTTC. Its translation is CASSRGRETQYF.

This clonotype was seen a handful of times. This rearrangement joins TRBV2 to TRBJ2-6; D gene uncertain. Germline V gene sequence: CDR1 SNHLY, CDR2 FYNNEI. The CDR3 runs 14 residues. V dropped 8 bases and J dropped 0 bases, with 8 bases sitting between them. CDR3 loop: CASVWDSGANVLTF. The CDR3, as DNA: TGTGCCAGCGTATGGGACTCTGGGGCCAACGTCCTGACTTTC.

The table lists this clonotype with many counts. The gene calls are TRBV7-2 and TRBJ2-5; possibly TRBD1 for D (5 bases). The V gene lost 3 bases and the J gene lost 5 bases, with 10 bases spanning the gap. CDR1 and CDR2 from the germline V gene are SGHTA and FQGNSA. The CDR3 contains 13 residues. The DNA of the CDR3 is TGTGCCAGCAGCTTCCAGGGCGCGGAGACCCAGTACTTC. Translated, it gives CASSFQGAETQYF.

V usage is TRBV2 and J usage is TRBJ2-2, with D unclear. The CDR3 is 13 residues long. Germline V gives CDR1 SNHLY, CDR2 FYNNEI. With 2 bases removed from V and 4 bases from J, the gap between germline ends came to 5 bases. CDR3 sequence (DNA): TGTGCCAGCAGTGAAATCCCCACCGGGGAGCTGTTTTTT. This encodes CASSEIPTGELFF.

This clonotype has just a few counts. This chain uses TRBV28 with TRBJ2-5, with D unresolved. The V gene's germline CDR1 is MDHEN and CDR2 SYDVKM. This CDR3 has 17 amino acids. The ends were cut back, 3 bases at V and 4 bases at J, with 21 bases in the middle. Here the CDR3 DNA reads TGTGCCAGCAGTTTTGGGTCCGGGTGGTCAGGAAGAGAGACCCAGTACTTC. Its translation is CASSFGSGWSGRETQYF.

This clonotype was detected only a few times. J is TRBJ2-5 and V is TRBV6-2 or TRBV6-3, with 9 nucleotides matching TRBD2. Germline CDR1 reads MNHEY; CDR2 reads SVGEGT. The CDR3 runs to 17 residues. The V and J ends lost 7 bases and 2 bases, in that order; junction bases with no gene match: 14. This chain's CDR3 is CASTLPPQRGVQETQYF. The CDR3 bases are TGTGCCAGCACCCTCCCGCCCCAGCGGGGGGTACAAGAGACCCAGTACTTC.

This chain joins TRBV27 and TRBJ2-1; 8 nucleotides line up with TRBD2. CDR3 size: 12 residues. Germline-derived CDR1 and CDR2 are MNHEY and SMNVEV (reference sequence). V shed 10 bases and J 15 bases; nucleotides not matched to a gene: 14. CDR3 sequence: CATGTRGGGRFF. CDR3 in DNA: TGTGCCACCGGGACTAGAGGGGGGGGTCGGTTCTTC.

This clonotype was recorded at least ten times. The chain combines TRBV7-2 with TRBJ2-5, with a possible D match to TRBD2 (5 bases). V was trimmed by 0 bases and J by 5 bases, leaving 13 bases between them. This CDR3 spans 15 amino acids. The V gene's germline CDR1 is SGHTA and CDR2 FQGNSA. The CDR3, as DNA: TGTGCCAGCAGCTTAGCGCTAGCCGGTAGGGAGACCCAGTACTTC. It is translated as CASSLALAGRETQYF.

This clonotype showed up just a few times. The gene calls are TRBV2 and TRBJ2-7; D remains ambiguous. Trimming took off 4 bases at V and 5 bases at J, with 15 bases between the two ends. The CDR3 consists of 14 residues. Germline-derived CDR1 and CDR2 are SNHLY and FYNNEI. The CDR3 DNA reads TGTGCCAGCAGTGGTCTGCCCCACGTCCACGAGCAGTACTTC. This gives the protein CASSGLPHVHEQYF.

This clonotype was counted a few times. This chain uses TRBV5-1 with TRBJ1-3, with TRBD1 matching 7 bases. Trimming at V came to 3 bases and at J to 4 bases, leaving 7 bases not matched to a gene. Germline V lookup: CDR1 SGHRS, CDR2 YFSETQ. This CDR3 spans 15 amino acids. The CDR3 nucleotides read TGCGCCAGCAGCTCGACAGGGCTACCGGGAAACACCATATATTTT. The encoded protein is CASSSTGLPGNTIYF.

The chain links TRBV20-1 to TRBJ2-2; D call uncertain. Germline V gene sequence: CDR1 DFQATT, CDR2 SNEGSKA (reference sequence). The CDR3 consists of 12 residues. Trimming left V 3 bases short and J 7 bases short, with 9 bases between. CDR3 region: CSARNRGGELFF. CDR3 bases: TGCAGTGCTAGGAATCGTGGCGGGGAGCTGTTTTTT.

This clonotype was found many times. This chain connects TRBV7-9 to TRBJ2-7, with D uncertain. The CDR3 has 13 residues. V was shortened by 8 bases and J by 7 bases, with 18 bases between the two germline ends. CDR1 is SEHNR and CDR2 is FQNEAQ in the germline V gene (reference sequence). CDR3 in amino acids: CASGATIRSEQYV. The CDR3 DNA is TGTGCCAGCGGTGCTACTATTCGTAGTGAGCAGTACGTC.

This clonotype was observed a handful of times. The chain carries TRBV4-3 and TRBJ2-3; D not certain. This CDR3 contains 15 residues. Germline V gene sequence: CDR1 LGHNA, CDR2 YSLEER. Trimming cost V 0 bases and J 3 bases, with 10 bases left between them. The CDR3 protein is CASSQDWAETDTQYF. DNA of the CDR3: TGCGCCAGCAGCCAAGATTGGGCTGAAACAGATACGCAGTATTTT.

This chain uses TRBV9 with TRBJ2-5, with a tentative D call TRBD2 (5 bases). V was cut by 1 base and J by 2 bases, with 6 bases left in between. Per the germline V gene, CDR1 is SGDLS and CDR2 is YYNGEE. The CDR3 totals 13 residues. The CDR3 sequence: CASSVRDQETQYF. DNA for the CDR3: TGTGCCAGCAGCGTACGGGATCAAGAGACCCAGTACTTC.

The chain joins TRBV19 to TRBJ1-5; 7 nucleotides match TRBD1. Losses at the gene ends were 9 bases for V and 8 bases for J; bases not matched to a gene: 10. Germline CDR1 reads LNHDA; CDR2 reads SQIVND (reference sequence). The length of the CDR3 is 13 residues. As DNA, the CDR3 is TGTGCCAGAGCGGACAGGAATGTAAAGCCCCAGCATTTT. Amino acids: CARADRNVKPQHF.

This sequence joins TRBV7-8 and TRBJ2-7; D is ambiguous. V was pared by 2 bases and J by 0 bases, with 11 bases between. The CDR3 runs 15 residues. CDR1 SGHVS and CDR2 FQNEAQ come from the germline V gene. CDR3 region: CASSLPGYSSYEQYF. In nucleotides, the CDR3 is TGTGCCAGCAGCTTACCGGGTTATAGCTCCTACGAGCAGTACTTC.

A few counts support this clonotype. The chain recombines TRBV4-3 with TRBJ2-3, with unresolved D. The CDR3 is 13 residues long. Trimming left V 2 bases short and J 2 bases short, with 5 bases between. Per germline, CDR1 LGHNA and CDR2 YSLEER. CDR3 sequence reads: CASSQPYTDTQYF. CDR3 in DNA: TGCGCCAGCAGCCAACCTTACACAGATACGCAGTATTTT.

This clonotype is a singleton in its sample. This sequence joins TRBV7-2 and TRBJ1-6, with 7 bases identical to TRBD1. CDR3 size: 15 residues. Trimming at V came to 1 base and at J to 7 bases, leaving 4 bases not matched to a gene. The germline V gene encodes CDR1 SGHTA and CDR2 FQGNSA. The CDR3 region is CASSLGRTGNSPLHF. CDR3 nucleotide sequence: TGTGCCAGCAGCTTAGGGCGGACAGGCAATTCACCCCTCCACTTT.

This clonotype came up many times. The chain employs TRBV7-2 and TRBJ2-5, with TRBD2 as a possible D gene (5 bases). The CDR3 spans 13 residues. V lost 5 bases, J lost 3 bases, and 10 bases lay in between. Germline V lookup: CDR1 SGHTA, CDR2 FQGNSA. CDR3 sequence: CASSPRTEETQYF. Written as DNA, the CDR3 is TGTGCCAGCAGCCCCCGGACTGAAGAGACCCAGTACTTC.

The chain couples TRBV5-5 to TRBJ2-5, with D hard to call. The germline V gene encodes CDR1 SGHKS and CDR2 YYEKEE (reference sequence). V lost 1 base, J lost 2 bases, and 9 bases lay in between. The CDR3 is 14 amino acids. The CDR3 DNA sequence: TGTGCCAGCAGCTTGAGGCTGGGACAAGAGACCCAGTACTTC. Translating gives CASSLRLGQETQYF.

CDR3 DNA sequence: TGTGCCAGCAGAACCGGACAGGGGGTCGGGCAGCCCCAGCATTTT. The encoded protein is CASRTGQGVGQPQHF. The chain has TRBV6-1 and TRBJ1-5, with TRBD1 identical over 10 bases. The CDR3 is made up of 15 amino acids. V shed 6 bases and J 7 bases; nucleotides not matched to a gene: 9. CDR1 is MNHNS, CDR2 SASEGT, per germline.